These T cell receptor beta chains were read from a single sample in a study of T cell responses to AZD1222 COVID-19 vaccine. Only in-frame clones appear in the TCRdb table, and some are missing; sequencing was by immunoSEQ multiplex PCR. Of more than 60,000 clones in the sample, around four fifths are singletons; the top ten hold approximately 1.3%. Sequencing used peripheral blood, obtained 28 days after the second AZD1222 dose. The receptors here all came from an adult who received the AZD1222 COVID-19 vaccine. Each CDR3 is given without its conserved first and last residue.

J gene: TRBJ1-1
V gene: TRBV21-1
CDR3 protein: ASSNDRGRTEAF

J gene: TRBJ2-7
V gene: TRBV6-2/TRBV6-3
CDR3 protein: ASSSEGQGYEQY

J gene: TRBJ2-1
V gene: TRBV15
CDR3 protein: ATSKESSGRAYNEQF

J gene: TRBJ1-6
V gene: TRBV28
CDR3 protein: ASSLLGSYSPLH

J gene: TRBJ1-3
V gene: TRBV28
CDR3 protein: ASIAAGSGNTIY

J gene: TRBJ2-1
V gene: TRBV18
CDR3 protein: ASSLGSGSPLNEQF

J gene: TRBJ2-3
V gene: TRBV4-1
CDR3 protein: ASSQRGEDTQY

J gene: TRBJ2-5
V gene: TRBV5-6
CDR3 protein: ASSLAGRETQY

J gene: TRBJ2-1
V gene: TRBV7-9
CDR3 protein: ASSLFISALAGYNEQF

J gene: TRBJ2-7
V gene: TRBV7-2
CDR3 protein: ASSLGWAGATYEQY

J gene: TRBJ1-5
V gene: TRBV19
CDR3 protein: ASSGPQGRNQPQH

J gene: TRBJ2-7
V gene: TRBV7-6
CDR3 protein: ASNPGTAYEQY

J gene: TRBJ1-5
V gene: TRBV2
CDR3 protein: ASSGDSNQPQH

J gene: TRBJ1-3
V gene: TRBV6-2/TRBV6-3
CDR3 protein: ASSYSNGNTIY

J gene: TRBJ2-3
V gene: TRBV5-1
CDR3 protein: ASSMDGGPTDTQY

J gene: TRBJ2-7
V gene: TRBV4-2
CDR3 protein: ASSRTTGSYEQY

J gene: TRBJ1-4
V gene: TRBV19
CDR3 protein: ASSPRAGEKKLF

J gene: TRBJ2-1
V gene: TRBV28
CDR3 protein: ASSLRLGYEQF

J gene: TRBJ1-2
V gene: TRBV7-2
CDR3 protein: ASSFGTGDGYT

J gene: TRBJ2-7
V gene: TRBV5-1
CDR3 protein: ASSPQGIYEQY

J gene: TRBJ2-5
V gene: TRBV6-6
CDR3 protein: ASSYGGGPQETQY

J gene: TRBJ1-2
V gene: TRBV20-1
CDR3 protein: SPEGGYT

J gene: TRBJ1-5
V gene: TRBV21-1
CDR3 protein: ASSLGTGAFQPQH

J gene: TRBJ1-2
V gene: TRBV28
CDR3 protein: ASSLAGTGHGYT

J gene: TRBJ1-2
V gene: TRBV4-3
CDR3 protein: ASSPIRDGLNYGYT

J gene: TRBJ2-7
V gene: TRBV25-1
CDR3 protein: ASSDHWGSGRYEQY

J gene: TRBJ1-5
V gene: TRBV6-1
CDR3 protein: ASSEGAGVEPQH

J gene: TRBJ1-5
V gene: TRBV19
CDR3 protein: ASSPAGQPQH

J gene: TRBJ1-1
V gene: TRBV28
CDR3 protein: ASSPPRWRGTEAF

J gene: TRBJ1-1
V gene: TRBV4-2
CDR3 protein: ASSDDRGSNTEAF

J gene: TRBJ2-7
V gene: TRBV24-1
CDR3 protein: ATSDFTGFVTYEQY

J gene: TRBJ2-2
V gene: TRBV5-6
CDR3 protein: ASSPGTGRELF

J gene: TRBJ1-6
V gene: TRBV4-3
CDR3 protein: ASSQDRTVPSPLH

J gene: TRBJ2-3
V gene: TRBV28
CDR3 protein: ASSSDKKGTGLTDTQY

J gene: TRBJ1-3
V gene: TRBV3-1/TRBV3-2
CDR3 protein: ASRRETGNTIY

J gene: TRBJ2-3
V gene: TRBV19
CDR3 protein: ASSIDPGGTDTQY

J gene: TRBJ2-7
V gene: TRBV28
CDR3 protein: ASSALPGQGFYEQY

J gene: TRBJ2-5
V gene: TRBV10-2
CDR3 protein: ASSGDRAQETQY

J gene: TRBJ2-7
V gene: TRBV11-1
CDR3 protein: ASSPGQTGYEQY

J gene: TRBJ2-7
V gene: TRBV12-3/TRBV12-4
CDR3 protein: ASSFSGYEQY

J gene: TRBJ2-7
V gene: TRBV3-1/TRBV3-2
CDR3 protein: ASRRGAGEQY